The present T cell receptor (beta chain) was sequenced within a study of STAT3 mutations in large granular lymphocyte leukemia. Turning to the study itself: More than half of T-LGLL patients received immunosuppressive therapy.

TCRdb's table, derived via immunoSEQ multiplex PCR, lists solely in-frame clones and lacks some. The table has some 28,000 clones, 70% to 80% seen once. In regard to this clone: What it binds is not known.

Study-wide results and limits: In about 35% of the 18 patients, new TCR clonotypes emerged after therapy. Samples missed the first appearance of the clone. At least one immunodominant TCR beta clonotype appeared in every T-cell large granular lymphocyte leukemia patient.

Germline CDR1 SGHNT, CDR2 YYREEE (reference sequence). The CDR3 has 14 amino acids. V lost 0 bases, J lost 9 bases, and 8 bases stayed unmatched. This clonotype originated in a woman between 50 and 59 years old with T-cell large granular lymphocyte leukemia. Some clones in this sample may be carry-over from other donors' samples. The sequenced material came from peripheral blood mononuclear cells. The chain carries TRBV5-4 and TRBJ1-2, with 7 bases identical to TRBD1. The CDR3 DNA is TGTGCCAGCAGCTTGGGGGGACAGCCCACGAGCTACACCTTC. Its translation is CASSLGGQPTSYTF.